What follows describes a single T cell receptor beta chain. Its specificity is not known. The germline V gene encodes CDR1 ENHRY and CDR2 SYGVKD. The V and J ends lost 10 bases and 4 bases, in that order; junction bases with no gene match: 16. CDR3 size: 16 residues. The data were obtained in a study of vaccination effects on CD4 cells after COVID-19. As for the study in general: Vaccination of participants consisted of two doses of either the BNT162b2 or mRNA-1273 vaccine.

Profiled with immunoSEQ multiplex PCR; TCRdb holds only in-frame clones, not every one. The sample records more than 25,000 clones, roughly two thirds being singletons. ViraFEST used viral peptide pools to expand antigen-specific CD4+ T cells before sequencing. It was after around 10 days of culture that CD4+ T cells were isolated. Nucleocapsid antibodies stayed negative before and after vaccination, showing no earlier SARS-CoV-2 infection. After over 1.5 million PBMC were placed in each well, they were cultured with about 10 IU/ml IL-2 and roughly 10 ug/ml peptides. Researchers swapped half the medium for IL-2 medium on both days 3 and 7.

The receptor was isolated from a human donor who received a COVID-19 vaccine. The gene calls are TRBV10-3 and TRBJ2-3, with TRBD2 identical over 8 bases. The sequenced sample was CD4+ T cells from PBMCs cultured with HCoV-229E spike peptides, obtained before COVID-19 vaccination. CDR3 region: CATSGWREVGADTQYF. CDR3 in DNA: TGTGCCACCTCGGGGTGGCGGGAGGTGGGCGCAGATACGCAGTATTTT.